This T cell receptor (beta chain) was captured in a study of CD8+CD57+ T cells in acquired aplastic anemia. V shed 4 bases and J 5 bases; nucleotides not matched to a gene: 7. Looked up from germline, CDR1 is LGHDT and CDR2 is YNNKEL (reference sequence). The CDR3 has 15 residues. Template material for TCR beta VDJ and CDR3 profiling consisted of genomic DNA. From the reads, TCRdb called clonotypes with MiXCR, one entry per CDR3 protein. The sample consists of 160,000 or so distinct CDR3 sequences, under 55% of them appearing once. Patients selected for sequencing had displayed CD8+CD57+ cell expansion by flow cytometry.

Sequencing was done on a sample of sorted CD4+, CD8+, or CD8+CD57+ T cells (not recorded which) from PBMCs. The clonotype originates from a human donor with aplastic anemia. This chain uses TRBV3-1 with TRBJ2-2; the match to TRBD2 covers 7 bases. The CDR3 DNA follows: TGTGCCAGCAGCCCAACTAGCGTGGGGACCGGGGAGCTGTTTTTT. This codes for CASSPTSVGTGELFF.